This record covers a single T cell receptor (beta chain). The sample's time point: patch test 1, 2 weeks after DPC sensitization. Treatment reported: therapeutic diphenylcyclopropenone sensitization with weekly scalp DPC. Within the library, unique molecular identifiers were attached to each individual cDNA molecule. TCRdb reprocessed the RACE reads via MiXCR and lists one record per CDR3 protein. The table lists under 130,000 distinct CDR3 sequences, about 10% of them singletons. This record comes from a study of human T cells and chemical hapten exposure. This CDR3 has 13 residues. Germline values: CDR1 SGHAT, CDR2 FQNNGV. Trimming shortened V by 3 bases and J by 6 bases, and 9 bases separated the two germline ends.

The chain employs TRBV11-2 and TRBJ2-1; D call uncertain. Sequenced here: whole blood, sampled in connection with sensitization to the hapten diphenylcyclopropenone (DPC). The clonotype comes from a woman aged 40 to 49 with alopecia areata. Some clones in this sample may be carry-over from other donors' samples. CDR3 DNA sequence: TGTGCCAGCAGCTTCGCACTGGGCAATGAGCAGTTCTTC. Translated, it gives CASSFALGNEQFF.